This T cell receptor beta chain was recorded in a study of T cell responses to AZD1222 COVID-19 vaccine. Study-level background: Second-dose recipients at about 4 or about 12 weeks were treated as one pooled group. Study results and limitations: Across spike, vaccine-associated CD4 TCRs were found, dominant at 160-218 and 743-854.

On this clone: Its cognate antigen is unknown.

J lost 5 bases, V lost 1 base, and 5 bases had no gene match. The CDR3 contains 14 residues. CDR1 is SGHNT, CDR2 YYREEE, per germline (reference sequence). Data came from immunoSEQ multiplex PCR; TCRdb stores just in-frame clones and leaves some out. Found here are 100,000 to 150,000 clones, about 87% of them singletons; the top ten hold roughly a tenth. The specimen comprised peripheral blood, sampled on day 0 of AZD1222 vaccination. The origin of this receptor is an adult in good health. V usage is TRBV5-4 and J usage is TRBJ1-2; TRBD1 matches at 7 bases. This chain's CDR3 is CASSLRSGGYGYTF. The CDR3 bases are TGTGCCAGCAGCTTGCGGTCAGGGGGTTATGGCTACACCTTC.